These T cell receptor beta chains were read from a single sample in a study of T cell responses to AZD1222 COVID-19 vaccine. TCRdb's copy holds only in-frame clones and misses some; the assay was immunoSEQ multiplex PCR. Of more than 85,000 clones listed, 88% were seen once; the top ten hold around 13%. The source was peripheral blood, collected on day 0 of MenACWY control vaccination. The source of these receptors is an adult in good health. CDR3s include the opening cysteine and the closing phenylalanine or tryptophan. The D gene is left open where the match is weak. A clone size is listed for some rows: how often the clone was seen (once, few, many), or a class if it is expanded.

TRBJ2-3 | . | TRBV5-1 | TRBD1 | CASIRDRAGDTQYF | TGCGCCAGCATCCGGGACAGGGCGGGTGATACGCAGTATTTT
TRBJ1-2 | . | TRBV28 | . | CASTQGLGNGYTF | TGTGCCAGCACCCAAGGATTGGGGAATGGCTACACCTTC
TRBJ1-1 | . | TRBV5-6 | . | CASSLRSEAFF | TGTGCCAGCAGCTTGCGATCAGAAGCTTTCTTT
TRBJ2-5 | . | TRBV13 | TRBD2 | CASSFLGSGNQETQYF | TGTGCCAGCAGCTTCTTGGGTAGCGGGAACCAAGAGACCCAGTACTTC
TRBJ2-2 | . | TRBV7-2 | . | CASSTRQGGAKLFF | TGTGCCAGCAGCACCCGCCAAGGGGGGGCGAAGCTGTTTTTT
TRBJ2-3 | . | TRBV3-1/TRBV3-2 | TRBD2 | CASSRSSGRFGEDTQYF | TGTGCCAGCAGCCGCTCTAGCGGGAGGTTCGGGGAGGATACGCAGTATTTT
TRBJ1-2 | once | TRBV20-1 | . | CSVAGAYGYTF | TGCAGTGTGGCCGGGGCTTATGGCTACACCTTC
TRBJ2-5 | few | TRBV18 | TRBD1 | CASSPPGTGEETQYF | TGTGCCAGCTCACCACCCGGGACAGGGGAAGAGACCCAGTACTTC
TRBJ2-2 | . | TRBV19 | TRBD1 | CASSVGQGDSNTGELFF | TGTGCCAGTAGTGTAGGACAGGGGGATTCGAACACCGGGGAGCTGTTTTTT
TRBJ1-3 | . | TRBV4-1 | . | CASSQDIGTGNTIYF | TGCGCCAGCAGCCAAGATATAGGGACTGGAAACACCATATATTTT
TRBJ1-1 | once | TRBV7-9 | . | CASSPNSGGPNTEAFF | TGTGCCAGCAGCCCTAACTCGGGGGGTCCGAACACTGAAGCTTTCTTT
TRBJ1-1 | . | TRBV30 | . | CAWNNGGPVTEAFF | TGTGCCTGGAATAATGGAGGCCCTGTCACTGAAGCTTTCTTT